This T cell receptor beta chain is drawn from a study of blood T cell repertoires in COVID-19. Study context: Sites across the United States, Italy and Spain contributed samples from acute and convalescent COVID-19.

Sequencing was performed with immunoSEQ multiplex PCR; in TCRdb, only in-frame clones are kept and a portion is missing. This table holds 200,000 to 250,000 clones, approximately 85% found once. Unmatched junction bases numbered 14, after V lost 2 bases and J lost 0 bases. Per the germline V gene, CDR1 is MNHEY and CDR2 is SVGEGT. CDR3 length equals 19 residues. The sequenced sample consisted of peripheral blood. The V call is TRBV6-2 or TRBV6-3, the J call TRBJ2-3; 7 nucleotides align to TRBD1. This TCR came from a man aged 40-49 years with acute or convalescent COVID-19. The CDR3, as DNA: TGTGCCAGCAGTTACCCAATCCCGGGACAGATCACTAGCACAGATACGCAGTATTTT. It encodes CASSYPIPGQITSTDTQYF.